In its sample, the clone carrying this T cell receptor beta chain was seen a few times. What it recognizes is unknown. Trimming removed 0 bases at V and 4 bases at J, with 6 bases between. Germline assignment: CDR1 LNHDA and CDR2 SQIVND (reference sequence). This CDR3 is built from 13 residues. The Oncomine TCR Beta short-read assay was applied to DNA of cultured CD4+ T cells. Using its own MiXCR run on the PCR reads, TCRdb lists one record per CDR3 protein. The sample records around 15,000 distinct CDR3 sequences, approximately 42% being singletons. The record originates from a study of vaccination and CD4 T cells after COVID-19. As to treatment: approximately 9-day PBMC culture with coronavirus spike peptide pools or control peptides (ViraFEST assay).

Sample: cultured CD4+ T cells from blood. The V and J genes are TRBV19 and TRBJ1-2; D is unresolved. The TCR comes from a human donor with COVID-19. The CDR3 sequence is CASSIEQPYGYTF. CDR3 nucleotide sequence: TGTGCCAGTAGTATAGAACAGCCCTATGGCTACACCTTC.